This TCR beta chain is from a study of blood T cell repertoires in COVID-19. Assay used: immunoSEQ multiplex PCR; TCRdb lists only in-frame clones, some missing. The table records about 380,000 clones, 81% of them present only once. After removal of 8 bases from V and 0 bases from J, the junction contained 14 bases not matched to a gene. Germline loops: CDR1 MDHEN, CDR2 SYDVKM. The CDR3 is made up of 18 amino acids. The sequencing sample was made of peripheral blood. The receptor was isolated from a human donor with acute or convalescent COVID-19. The donor label of this sample is uncertain. This chain connects TRBV28 to TRBJ2-2, with TRBD2 matching 8 bases. The CDR3 sequence is CASFRRSSGVANTGELFF. The CDR3 region has the DNA TGTGCCAGCTTCCGTCGGAGTAGCGGGGTCGCGAACACCGGGGAGCTGTTTTTT.